This TCR beta chain was captured by sequencing in a study of T cell responses to AZD1222 COVID-19 vaccine. This clone was seen a single time. Its antigen is as yet unknown. TCRdb keeps only in-frame clones here, not all; method: immunoSEQ multiplex PCR. The sample lists 150,000 or so clones, roughly 92% occurring once. Points from the study as a whole: Repertoire sampling occurred only after the peak T cell response. Two AZD1222 administrations were followed by greater Spike-specific TCR breadth and depth. Females made up more of the donors, who were largely white British, and clonal diversity may have come out too low.

The CDR3 has 15 residues. The germline V gene encodes CDR1 SGHDN and CDR2 FVKESK. V lost 4 bases and J lost 0; bases outside the gene matches: 4. The receptor comes from an adult in good health. The sequenced sample was peripheral blood, obtained on day 0 of AZD1222 vaccination. The chain recombines TRBV14 with TRBJ1-2; 8 bases agree with TRBD1. The CDR3 nucleotides read TGTGCCAGCAGCCTCCAGGACAGGGCTAACTATGGCTACACCTTC. Its protein is CASSLQDRANYGYTF.